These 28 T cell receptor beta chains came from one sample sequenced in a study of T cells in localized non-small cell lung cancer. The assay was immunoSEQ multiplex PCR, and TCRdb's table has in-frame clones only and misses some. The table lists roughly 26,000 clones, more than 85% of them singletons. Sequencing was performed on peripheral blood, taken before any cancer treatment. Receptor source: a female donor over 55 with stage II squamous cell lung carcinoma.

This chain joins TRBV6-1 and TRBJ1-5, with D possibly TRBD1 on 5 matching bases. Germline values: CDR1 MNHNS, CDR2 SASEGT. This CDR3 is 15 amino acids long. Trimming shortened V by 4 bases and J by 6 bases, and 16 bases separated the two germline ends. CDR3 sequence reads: CASSGGWGGSQPQHF. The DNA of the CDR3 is TGTGCCAGCAGTGGGGGGTGGGGCGGCAGTCAGCCCCAGCATTTT.

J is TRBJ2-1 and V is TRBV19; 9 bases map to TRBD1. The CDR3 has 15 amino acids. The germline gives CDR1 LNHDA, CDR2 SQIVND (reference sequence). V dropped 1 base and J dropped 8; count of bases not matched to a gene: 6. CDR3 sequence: CASSIGTGERDEQFF. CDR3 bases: TGTGCCAGTAGTATAGGGACAGGGGAAAGGGATGAGCAGTTCTTC.

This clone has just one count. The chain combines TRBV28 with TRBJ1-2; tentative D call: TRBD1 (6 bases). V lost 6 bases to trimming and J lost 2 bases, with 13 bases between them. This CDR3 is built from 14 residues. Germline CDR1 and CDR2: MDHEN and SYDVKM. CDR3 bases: TGTGCCAGCAGGGGACATCCGAGCAACTATGGCTACACCTTC. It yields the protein CASRGHPSNYGYTF.

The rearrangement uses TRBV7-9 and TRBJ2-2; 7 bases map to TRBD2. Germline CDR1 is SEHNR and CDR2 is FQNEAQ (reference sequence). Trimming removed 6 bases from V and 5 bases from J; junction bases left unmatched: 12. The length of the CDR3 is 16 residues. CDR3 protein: CASSPTGTISTGELFF. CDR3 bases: TGTGCCAGCAGTCCTACCGGGACTATAAGTACCGGGGAGCTGTTTTTT.

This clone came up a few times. In DNA form, the CDR3 reads TGTGCCAGCAGCTTAACGGTGGACACTGAAGCTTTCTTT. The encoded protein is CASSLTVDTEAFF. The chain uses TRBV9 and TRBJ1-1; no firm D call. Germline values: CDR1 SGDLS, CDR2 YYNGEE. The CDR3 has 13 amino acids. Trimming removed 4 bases from V and 3 bases from J, with 10 bases in between. The variable domain in full, completed from reference TRBV9 and TRBJ1-1, reads DSGVTQTPKHLITATGQRVTLRCSPRSGDLSVYWYQQSLDQGLQFLIQYYNGEERAKGNILERFSAQQFPDLHSELNLSSLELGDSALYFCASSLTVDTEAFFGQGTRLTVV.

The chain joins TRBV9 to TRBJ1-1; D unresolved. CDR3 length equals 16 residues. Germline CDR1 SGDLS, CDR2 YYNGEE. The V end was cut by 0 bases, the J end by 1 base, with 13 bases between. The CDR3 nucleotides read TGTGCCAGCAGCGTAGAGTTCGGTTTAGGGAACACTGAAGCTTTCTTT. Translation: CASSVEFGLGNTEAFF.

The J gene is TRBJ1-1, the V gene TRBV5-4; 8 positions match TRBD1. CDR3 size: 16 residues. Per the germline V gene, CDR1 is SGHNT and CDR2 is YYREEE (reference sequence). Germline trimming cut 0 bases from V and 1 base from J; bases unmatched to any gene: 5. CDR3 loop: CASSLDWDRRNTEAFF. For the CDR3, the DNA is TGTGCCAGCAGCTTGGATTGGGACAGGAGGAACACTGAAGCTTTCTTT.

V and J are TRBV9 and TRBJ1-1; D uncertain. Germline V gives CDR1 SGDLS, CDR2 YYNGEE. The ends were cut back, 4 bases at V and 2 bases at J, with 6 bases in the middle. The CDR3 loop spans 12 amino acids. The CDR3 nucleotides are TGTGCCAGCAGCCCTACAAACACTGAAGCTTTCTTT. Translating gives CASSPTNTEAFF.

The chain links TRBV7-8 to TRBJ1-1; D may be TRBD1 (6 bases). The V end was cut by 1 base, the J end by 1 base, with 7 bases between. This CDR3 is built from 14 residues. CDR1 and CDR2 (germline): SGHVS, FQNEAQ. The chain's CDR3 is CASSLVQGNTEAFF. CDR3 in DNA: TGTGCCAGCAGCTTAGTACAGGGGAACACTGAAGCTTTCTTT.

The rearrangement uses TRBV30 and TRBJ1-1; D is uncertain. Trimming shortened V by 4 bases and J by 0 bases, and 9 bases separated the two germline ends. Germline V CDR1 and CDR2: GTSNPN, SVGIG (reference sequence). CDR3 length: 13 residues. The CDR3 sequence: CAWTAQMNTEAFF. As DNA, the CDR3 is TGTGCCTGGACAGCCCAGATGAACACTGAAGCTTTCTTT.

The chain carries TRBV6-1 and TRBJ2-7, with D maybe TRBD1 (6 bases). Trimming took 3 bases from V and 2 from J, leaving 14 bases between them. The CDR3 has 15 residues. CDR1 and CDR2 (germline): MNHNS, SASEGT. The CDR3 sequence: CASSDLQGSTYEQYF. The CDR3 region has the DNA TGTGCCAGCAGTGACCTACAGGGTTCCACCTACGAGCAGTACTTC.

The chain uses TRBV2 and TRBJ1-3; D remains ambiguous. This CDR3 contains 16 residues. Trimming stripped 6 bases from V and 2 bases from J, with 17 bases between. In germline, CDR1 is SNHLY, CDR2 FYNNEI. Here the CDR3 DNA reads TGTGCCAGCAGGGATATTTATTTGGTTGCTGGAAACACCATATATTTT. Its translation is CASRDIYLVAGNTIYF.

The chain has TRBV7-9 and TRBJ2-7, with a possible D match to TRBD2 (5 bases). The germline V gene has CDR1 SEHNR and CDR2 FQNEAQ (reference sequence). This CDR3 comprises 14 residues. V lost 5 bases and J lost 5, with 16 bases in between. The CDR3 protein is CASSPGTRRDEQYF. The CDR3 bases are TGTGCCAGCAGCCCCGGCACTAGGAGAGACGAGCAGTACTTC. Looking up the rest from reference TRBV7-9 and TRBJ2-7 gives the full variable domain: DTGVSQNPRHKITKRGQNVTFRCDPISEHNRLYWYRQTLGQGPEFLTYFQNEAQLEKSRLLSDRFSAERPKGSFSTLEIQRTEQGDSAMYLCASSPGTRRDEQYFGPGTRLTVT.

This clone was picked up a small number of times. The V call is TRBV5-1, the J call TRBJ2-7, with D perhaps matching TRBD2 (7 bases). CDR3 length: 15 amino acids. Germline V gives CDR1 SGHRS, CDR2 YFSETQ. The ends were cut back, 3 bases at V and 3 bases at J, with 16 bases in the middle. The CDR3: CASSSGGGSNYEQYF. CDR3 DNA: TGCGCCAGCAGCTCCGGGGGCGGGAGTAACTACGAGCAGTACTTC. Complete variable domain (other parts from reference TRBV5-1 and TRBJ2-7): KAGVTQTPRYLIKTRGQQVTLSCSPISGHRSVSWYQQTPGQGLQFLFEYFSETQRNKGNFPGRFSGRQFSNSRSEMNVSTLELGDSALYLCASSSGGGSNYEQYFGPGTRLTVT.

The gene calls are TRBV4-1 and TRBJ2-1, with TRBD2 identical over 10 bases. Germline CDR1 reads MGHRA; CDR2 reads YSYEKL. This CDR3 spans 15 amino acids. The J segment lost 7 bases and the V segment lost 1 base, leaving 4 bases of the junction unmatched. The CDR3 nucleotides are TGCGCCAGCAGCCAAGGGAGCGGGGGGGCGAATGAGCAGTTCTTC. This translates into CASSQGSGGANEQFF.

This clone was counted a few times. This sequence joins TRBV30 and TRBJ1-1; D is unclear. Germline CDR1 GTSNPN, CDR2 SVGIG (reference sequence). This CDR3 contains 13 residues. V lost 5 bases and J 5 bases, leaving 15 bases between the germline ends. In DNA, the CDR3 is TGTGCCTGGGGAACGTTGGGAGGGACTGAAGCTTTCTTT. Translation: CAWGTLGGTEAFF.

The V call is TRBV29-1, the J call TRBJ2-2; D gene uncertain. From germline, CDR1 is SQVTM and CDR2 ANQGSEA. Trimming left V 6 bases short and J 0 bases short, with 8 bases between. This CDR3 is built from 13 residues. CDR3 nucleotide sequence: TGCAGCGTATCACATTCGAACACCGGGGAGCTGTTTTTT. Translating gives CSVSHSNTGELFF.

CDR3 loop: CASSSRQGGYGYTF. CDR3 nucleotide sequence: TGTGCCAGCAGCTCGCGACAGGGCGGGTATGGCTACACCTTC. The rearrangement uses TRBV7-2 and TRBJ1-2, with 7 bases matching TRBD1. Per the germline V gene, CDR1 is SGHTA and CDR2 is FQGNSA. After removal of 4 bases from V and 5 bases from J, the junction contained 7 bases not matched to a gene. The CDR3 is 14 residues long.

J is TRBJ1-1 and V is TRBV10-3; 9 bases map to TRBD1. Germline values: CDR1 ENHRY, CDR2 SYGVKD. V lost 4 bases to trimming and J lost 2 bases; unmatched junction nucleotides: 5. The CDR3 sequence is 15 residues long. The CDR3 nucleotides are TGTGCCATCAGTGGGGGACAGGGAGCCAACACTGAAGCTTTCTTT. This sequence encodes CAISGGQGANTEAFF.

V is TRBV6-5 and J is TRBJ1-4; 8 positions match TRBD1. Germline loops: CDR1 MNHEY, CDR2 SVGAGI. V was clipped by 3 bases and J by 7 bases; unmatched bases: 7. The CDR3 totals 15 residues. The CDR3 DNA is TGTGCCAGCAGTTATTCCGGACAGGGAGGTGAAAAACTGTTTTTT. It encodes CASSYSGQGGEKLFF.

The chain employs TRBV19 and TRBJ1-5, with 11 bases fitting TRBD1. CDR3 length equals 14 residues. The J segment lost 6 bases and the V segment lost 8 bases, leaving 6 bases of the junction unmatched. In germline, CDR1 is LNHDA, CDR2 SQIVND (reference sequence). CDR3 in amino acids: CASQDRGHRQPQHF. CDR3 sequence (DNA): TGTGCCAGTCAGGACAGGGGGCATCGTCAGCCCCAGCATTTT.

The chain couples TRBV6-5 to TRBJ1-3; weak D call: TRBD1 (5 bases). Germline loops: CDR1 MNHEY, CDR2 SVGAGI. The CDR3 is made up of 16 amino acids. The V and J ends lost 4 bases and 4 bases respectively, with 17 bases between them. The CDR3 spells CASSLSWGIGGNTIYF. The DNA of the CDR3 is TGTGCCAGCAGTTTGTCTTGGGGGATAGGAGGAAACACCATATATTTT.

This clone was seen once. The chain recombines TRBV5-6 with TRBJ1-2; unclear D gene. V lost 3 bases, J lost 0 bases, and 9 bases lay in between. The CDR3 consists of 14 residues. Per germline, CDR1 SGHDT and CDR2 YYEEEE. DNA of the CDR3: TGTGCCAGCAGCTCGCTTAATTCTAACTATGGCTACACCTTC. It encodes CASSSLNSNYGYTF.

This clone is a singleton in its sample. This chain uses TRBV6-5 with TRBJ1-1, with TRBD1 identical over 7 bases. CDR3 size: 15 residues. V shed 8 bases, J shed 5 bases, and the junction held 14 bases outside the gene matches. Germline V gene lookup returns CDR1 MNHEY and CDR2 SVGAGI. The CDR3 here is CASRREQGPGTEAFF. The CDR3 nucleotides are TGTGCCAGCCGGAGGGAACAGGGGCCTGGGACTGAAGCTTTCTTT.

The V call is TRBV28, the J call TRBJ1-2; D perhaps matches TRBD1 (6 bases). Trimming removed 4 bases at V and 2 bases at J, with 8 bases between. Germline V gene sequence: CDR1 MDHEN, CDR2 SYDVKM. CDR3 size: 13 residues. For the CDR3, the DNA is TGTGCCAGCAGTTCCGGACAGAACTATGGCTACACCTTC. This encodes CASSSGQNYGYTF.

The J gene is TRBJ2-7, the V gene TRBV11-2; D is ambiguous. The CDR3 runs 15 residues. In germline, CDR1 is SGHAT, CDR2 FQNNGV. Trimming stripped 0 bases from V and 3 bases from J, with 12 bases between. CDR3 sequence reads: CASSLDRTEVYEQYF. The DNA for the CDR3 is TGTGCCAGCAGCTTAGATCGAACAGAAGTCTACGAGCAGTACTTC.

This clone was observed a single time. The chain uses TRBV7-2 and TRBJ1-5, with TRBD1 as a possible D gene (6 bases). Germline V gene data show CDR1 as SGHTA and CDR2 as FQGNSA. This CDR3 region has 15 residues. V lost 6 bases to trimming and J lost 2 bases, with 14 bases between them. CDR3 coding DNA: TGTGCCAGCAGAACAACGGAGGGGGGCAATCAGCCCCAGCATTTT. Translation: CASRTTEGGNQPQHF.

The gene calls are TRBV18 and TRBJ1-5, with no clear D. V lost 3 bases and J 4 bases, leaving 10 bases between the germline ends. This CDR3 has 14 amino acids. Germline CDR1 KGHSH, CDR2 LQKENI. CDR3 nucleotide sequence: TGTGCCAGCTCACCCGGGCGGGGTAATCAGCCCCAGCATTTT. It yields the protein CASSPGRGNQPQHF.